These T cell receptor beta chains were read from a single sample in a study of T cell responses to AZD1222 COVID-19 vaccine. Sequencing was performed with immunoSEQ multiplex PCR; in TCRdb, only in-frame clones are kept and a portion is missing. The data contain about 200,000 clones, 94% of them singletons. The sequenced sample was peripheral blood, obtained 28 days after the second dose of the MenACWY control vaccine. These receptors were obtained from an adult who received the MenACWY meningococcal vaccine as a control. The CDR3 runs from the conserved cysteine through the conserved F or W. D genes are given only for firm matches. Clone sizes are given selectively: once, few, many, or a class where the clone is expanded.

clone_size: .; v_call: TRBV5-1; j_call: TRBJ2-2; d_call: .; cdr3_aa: CASSLDRPVAGELFF; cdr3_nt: TGCGCCAGCAGCCTGGACAGACCAGTCGCCGGGGAGCTGTTTTTT
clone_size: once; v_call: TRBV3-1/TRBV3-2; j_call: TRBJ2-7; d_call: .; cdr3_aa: CASSQEGGTLPQF; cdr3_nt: TGTGCCAGCAGCCAAGAAGGCGGCACACTTCCACAGTTC
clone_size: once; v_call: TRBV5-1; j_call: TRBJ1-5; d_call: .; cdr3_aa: CASSWDSNQPQHF; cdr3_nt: TGCGCCAGCAGCTGGGATAGCAATCAGCCCCAGCATTTT
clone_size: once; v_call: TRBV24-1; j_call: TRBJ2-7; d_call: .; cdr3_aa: CATSDPGQPTYEQYF; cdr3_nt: TGTGCCACCAGTGATCCCGGACAGCCTACCTACGAGCAGTACTTC
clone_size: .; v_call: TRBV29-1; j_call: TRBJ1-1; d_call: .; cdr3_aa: CSVGRSAPNTEAFF; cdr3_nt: TGCAGCGTTGGGCGTTCGGCGCCGAACACTGAAGCTTTCTTT
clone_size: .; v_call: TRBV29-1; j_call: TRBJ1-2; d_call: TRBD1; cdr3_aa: CSVVGGNYGYTF; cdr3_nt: TGCAGCGTTGTAGGGGGCAACTATGGCTACACCTTC
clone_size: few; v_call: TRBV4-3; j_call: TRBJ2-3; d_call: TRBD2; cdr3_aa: CASSQETSGGDTQYF; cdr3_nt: TGCGCCAGCAGCCAAGAGACTAGCGGGGGCGATACGCAGTATTTT
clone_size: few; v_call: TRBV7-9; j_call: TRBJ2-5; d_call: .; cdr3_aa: CASSSSQQETQYF; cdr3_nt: TGTGCCAGCAGCTCGTCACAACAAGAGACCCAGTACTTC
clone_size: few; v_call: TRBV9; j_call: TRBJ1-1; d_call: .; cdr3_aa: CASSVDPGTEAFF; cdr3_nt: TGTGCCAGCAGCGTAGATCCCGGGACTGAAGCTTTCTTT
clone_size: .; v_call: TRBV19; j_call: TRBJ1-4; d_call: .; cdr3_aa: CASSWSSLLQGLNEKLFF; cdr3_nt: TGTGCCAGTAGTTGGAGTTCACTTCTTCAAGGACTTAATGAAAAACTGTTTTTT
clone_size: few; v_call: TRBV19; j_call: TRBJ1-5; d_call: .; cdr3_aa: CASSSTSNQPQHF; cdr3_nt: TGTGCCAGTAGTTCGACCAGCAATCAGCCCCAGCATTTT
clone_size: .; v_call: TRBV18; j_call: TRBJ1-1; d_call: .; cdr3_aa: CASSLSQGAEAFF; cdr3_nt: TGTGCCAGCTCACTCTCACAGGGCGCTGAAGCTTTCTTT
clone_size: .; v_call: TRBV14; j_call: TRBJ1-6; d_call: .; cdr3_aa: CASSRGSEGWGNSPLHF; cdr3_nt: TGTGCCAGCAGCCGAGGGTCGGAAGGCTGGGGGAATTCACCCCTCCACTTT
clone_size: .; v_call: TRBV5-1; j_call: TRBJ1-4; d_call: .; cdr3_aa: CASSLEAVDGEKLFF; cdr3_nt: TGCGCCAGCAGCTTGGAGGCAGTTGACGGTGAAAAACTGTTTTTT
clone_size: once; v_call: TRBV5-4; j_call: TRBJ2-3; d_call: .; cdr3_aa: CASSLQSTDTQYF; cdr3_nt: TGTGCCAGCAGCTTGCAGAGCACAGATACGCAGTATTTT
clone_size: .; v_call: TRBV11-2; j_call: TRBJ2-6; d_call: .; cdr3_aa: CASSFAGLSNVLTF; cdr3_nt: TGTGCCAGCAGCTTCGCGGGGCTTTCCAACGTCCTGACTTTC
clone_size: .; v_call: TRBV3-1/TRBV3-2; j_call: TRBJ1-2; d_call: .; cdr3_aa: CASSQYTESGYGYTF; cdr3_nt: TGTGCCAGCAGCCAATATACAGAGTCAGGCTATGGCTACACCTTC
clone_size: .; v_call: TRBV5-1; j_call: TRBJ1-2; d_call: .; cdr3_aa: CASSRDVYGYTF; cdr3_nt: TGCGCCAGCAGCCGGGACGTCTATGGCTACACCTTC